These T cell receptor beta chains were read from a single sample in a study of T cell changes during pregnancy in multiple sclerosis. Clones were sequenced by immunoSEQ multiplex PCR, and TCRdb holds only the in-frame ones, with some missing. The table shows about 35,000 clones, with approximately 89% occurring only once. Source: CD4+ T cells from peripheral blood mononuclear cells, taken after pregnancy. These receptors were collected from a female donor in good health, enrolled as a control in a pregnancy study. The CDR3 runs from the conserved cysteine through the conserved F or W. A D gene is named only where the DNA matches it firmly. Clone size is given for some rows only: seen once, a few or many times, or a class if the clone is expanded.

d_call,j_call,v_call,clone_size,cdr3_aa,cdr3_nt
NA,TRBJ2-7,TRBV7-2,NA,CASSLEGPTYEQYF,TGTGCCAGCAGCTTAGAGGGGCCGACCTACGAGCAGTACTTC
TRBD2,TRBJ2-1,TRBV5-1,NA,CASSLRIAGGSSYNEQFF,TGCGCCAGCAGTCTCCGAATAGCGGGTGGAAGCTCCTACAATGAGCAGTTCTTC
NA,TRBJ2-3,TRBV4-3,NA,CASSQDMRADTQYF,TGCGCCAGCAGCCAAGATATGAGGGCAGATACGCAGTATTTT
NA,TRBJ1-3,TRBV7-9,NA,CASSIGQLSGNTIYF,TGTGCCAGCAGCATAGGACAGCTCTCTGGAAACACCATATATTTT
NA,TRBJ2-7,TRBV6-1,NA,CASSVAQSYEQYF,TGTGCCAGCAGTGTGGCACAGTCCTACGAGCAGTACTTC
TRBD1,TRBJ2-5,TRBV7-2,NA,CASSSDRGWGETQYF,TGTGCCAGCAGCTCGGACAGGGGATGGGGAGAGACCCAGTACTTC
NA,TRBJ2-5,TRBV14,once,CASSHKETQYF,TGTGCCAGCAGCCATAAAGAGACCCAGTACTTC
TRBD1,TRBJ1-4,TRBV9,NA,CASSVAGGDEKLFF,TGTGCCAGCAGCGTAGCAGGGGGCGATGAAAAACTGTTTTTT
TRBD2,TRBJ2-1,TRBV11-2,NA,CASSFQLPSGHNEQFF,TGTGCCAGCAGCTTTCAGTTGCCTAGCGGCCACAATGAGCAGTTCTTC
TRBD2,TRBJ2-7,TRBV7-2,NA,CASSSRSGGVPYEQYF,TGTGCCAGCAGCTCTCGGAGCGGGGGGGTACCCTACGAGCAGTACTTC
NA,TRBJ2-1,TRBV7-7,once,CASSTVLHNEQFF,TGTGCTAGCAGCACTGTCCTCCACAATGAGCAGTTCTTC
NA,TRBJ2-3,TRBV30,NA,CAWSPLSDTQYF,TGTGCCTGGAGTCCGTTGTCGGATACGCAGTATTTT
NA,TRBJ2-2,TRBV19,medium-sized,CASTLTGNTGELFF,TGTGCCAGTACCCTGACAGGGAACACCGGGGAGCTGTTTTTT
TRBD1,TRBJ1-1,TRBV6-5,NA,CASSHEGTGGGLAFF,TGTGCCAGCTCCCACGAAGGGACAGGGGGGGGGTTAGCTTTCTTT
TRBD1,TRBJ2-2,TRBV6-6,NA,CASSYGTGTNTGELFF,TGTGCCAGCAGTTACGGGACAGGAACGAACACCGGGGAGCTGTTTTTT
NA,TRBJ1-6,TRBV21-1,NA,CASSKVSRGSYNSPLHF,TGTGCCAGCAGCAAAGTATCCAGGGGGTCCTATAATTCACCCCTCCACTTT
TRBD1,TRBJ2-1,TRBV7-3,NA,CASSPSGTGVYNEQFF,TGTGCCAGCAGCCCAAGTGGGACAGGGGTCTACAATGAGCAGTTCTTC
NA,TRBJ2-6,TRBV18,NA,CASSPNMAGANVLTF,TGTGCCAGCTCACCCAACATGGCTGGGGCCAACGTCCTGACTTTC
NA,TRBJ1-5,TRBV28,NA,CASSIYEVNQPQHF,TGTGCCAGCAGCATATATGAGGTTAATCAGCCCCAGCATTTT
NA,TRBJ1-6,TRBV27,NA,CASQSQQGSPLHF,TGTGCCAGCCAGAGCCAACAGGGTTCACCCCTCCACTTT
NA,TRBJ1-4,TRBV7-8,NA,CASSSRVLLIGKLFF,TGTGCCAGCAGCTCACGGGTACTCCTCATCGGGAAACTGTTTTTT
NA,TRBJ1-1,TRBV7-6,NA,CASSLPSSEAFF,TGTGCCAGCAGCTTGCCTTCCAGTGAAGCTTTCTTT
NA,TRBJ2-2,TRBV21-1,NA,CASSNRGETPTGELFF,TGTGCCAGCAGCAATCGCGGCGAGACCCCCACCGGGGAGCTGTTTTTT
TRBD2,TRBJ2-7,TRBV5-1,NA,CASSAGGTSYEQYF,TGCGCCAGCAGTGCGGGGGGTACTTCCTACGAGCAGTACTTC
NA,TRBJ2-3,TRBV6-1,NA,CASSEGKWGLRTDTQYF,TGTGCCAGCAGTGAGGGGAAATGGGGACTCCGCACAGATACGCAGTATTTT
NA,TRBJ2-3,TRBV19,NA,CASLETDTDTQYF,TGTGCCAGTTTGGAGACAGACACAGATACGCAGTATTTT
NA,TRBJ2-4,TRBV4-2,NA,CASSQEGPAKNIQYF,TGTGCCAGCAGCCAAGAGGGGCCAGCCAAAAACATTCAGTACTTC
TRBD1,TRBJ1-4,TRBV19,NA,CASSARTGGGEKLFF,TGTGCCAGTAGTGCCCGGACAGGGGGGGGCGAAAAACTGTTTTTT
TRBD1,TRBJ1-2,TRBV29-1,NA,CSVGQGANYGYTF,TGCAGCGTCGGACAGGGGGCTAACTATGGCTACACCTTC
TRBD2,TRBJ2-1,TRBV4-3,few,CASSQGTRGNDEQFF,TGCGCCAGCAGCCAAGGGACTAGGGGCAACGATGAGCAGTTCTTC
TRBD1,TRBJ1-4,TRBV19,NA,CASSIRTGEGEKLFF,TGTGCCAGTAGTATCCGGACAGGGGAGGGTGAAAAACTGTTTTTT
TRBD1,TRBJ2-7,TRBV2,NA,CASSTGQGVFLGEQYF,TGTGCCAGCAGTACGGGACAGGGGGTTTTCTTAGGCGAGCAGTACTTC
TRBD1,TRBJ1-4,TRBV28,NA,CASSLRQGGREKLFF,TGTGCCAGCAGTTTACGACAGGGCGGGCGGGAAAAACTGTTTTTT
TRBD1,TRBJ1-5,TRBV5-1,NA,CASSEGTGNQPQHF,TGCGCCAGCAGCGAGGGGACAGGGAATCAGCCCCAGCATTTT
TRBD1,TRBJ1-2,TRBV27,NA,CASSFDRVGYGYTF,TGTGCCAGCAGTTTCGACAGGGTGGGCTATGGCTACACCTTC
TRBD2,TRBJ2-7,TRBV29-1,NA,CSVRGRGRVYEQYF,TGCAGCGTGAGGGGTCGCGGGAGAGTCTACGAGCAGTACTTC
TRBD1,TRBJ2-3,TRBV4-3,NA,CASSTGGSGTDTQYF,TGCGCCAGCAGCACAGGGGGTTCTGGCACAGATACGCAGTATTTT
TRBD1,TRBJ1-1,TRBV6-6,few,CASRDRDRANTEAFF,TGTGCCAGCAGAGATAGGGACAGGGCGAACACTGAAGCTTTCTTT
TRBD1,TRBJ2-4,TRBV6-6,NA,CASILEGANIQYF,TGTGCCAGCATCCTCGAGGGGGCAAACATTCAGTACTTC
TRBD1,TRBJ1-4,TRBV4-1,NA,CASSHPDRDNEKLFF,TGCGCCAGCAGCCACCCAGACAGGGATAATGAAAAACTGTTTTTT
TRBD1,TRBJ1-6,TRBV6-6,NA,CASSYSTGGNSPLHF,TGTGCCAGCAGTTACTCGACAGGGGGCAATTCACCCCTCCACTTT
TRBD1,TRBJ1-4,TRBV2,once,CASSETGIVEKLFF,TGTGCCAGCAGTGAGACAGGGATAGTTGAAAAACTGTTTTTT
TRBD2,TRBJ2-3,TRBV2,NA,CASRTWTSGGDTQYF,TGTGCCAGCAGGACCTGGACTAGCGGGGGAGATACGCAGTATTTT
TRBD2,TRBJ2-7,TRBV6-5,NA,CASRHSSGGRYEQYF,TGTGCCAGCAGACATTCTAGCGGGGGCCGCTACGAGCAGTACTTC
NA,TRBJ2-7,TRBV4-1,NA,CASSQETVSYEQYF,TGCGCCAGCAGCCAAGAAACGGTTTCCTACGAGCAGTACTTC
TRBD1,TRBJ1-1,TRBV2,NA,CASRGDSLNTEAFF,TGTGCCAGCAGAGGGGACAGCCTGAACACTGAAGCTTTCTTT
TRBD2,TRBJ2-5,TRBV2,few,CASSGTSGGTQYF,TGTGCCAGCAGCGGGACTAGCGGGGGGACCCAGTACTTC
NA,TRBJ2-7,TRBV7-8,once,CASSRSDSSYEQYF,TGTGCCAGCAGCAGGTCGGACAGCTCCTACGAGCAGTACTTC
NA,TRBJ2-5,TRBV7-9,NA,CASSLGQYQETQYF,TGTGCCAGCAGCTTAGGCCAGTACCAAGAGACCCAGTACTTC
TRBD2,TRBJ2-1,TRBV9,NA,CASSVGIAGAANNEQFF,TGTGCCAGCAGCGTAGGGATAGCGGGAGCCGCTAACAATGAGCAGTTCTTC
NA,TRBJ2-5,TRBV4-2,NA,CASSQDNGETQYF,TGTGCCAGCAGCCAAGATAACGGAGAGACCCAGTACTTC
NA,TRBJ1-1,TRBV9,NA,CASSVVSNTEAFF,TGTGCCAGCAGCGTAGTATCGAACACTGAAGCTTTCTTT
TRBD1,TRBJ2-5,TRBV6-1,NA,CASSEKYRGQETQYF,TGTGCCAGCAGTGAAAAGTACAGGGGCCAAGAGACCCAGTACTTC
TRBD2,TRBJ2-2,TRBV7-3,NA,CASSLGSPTSGGPAGELFF,TGTGCCAGCAGCTTAGGGAGCCCGACTAGCGGGGGGCCGGCCGGGGAGCTGTTTTTT
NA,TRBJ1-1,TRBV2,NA,CASRSPQGRFSTEAFF,TGTGCCAGCAGATCCCCTCAGGGGAGATTTAGCACTGAAGCTTTCTTT
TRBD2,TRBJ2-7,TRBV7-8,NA,CASSLIAGGSYEQYF,TGTGCCAGCAGCTTAATTGCGGGGGGCTCCTACGAGCAGTACTTC
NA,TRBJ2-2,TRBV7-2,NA,CASSYLRVVDTGELFF,TGTGCCAGCAGCTATCTCAGGGTCGTGGACACCGGGGAGCTGTTTTTT
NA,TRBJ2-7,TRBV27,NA,CASSLSAGPYEQYF,TGTGCCAGCAGTTTATCGGCAGGGCCCTACGAGCAGTACTTC
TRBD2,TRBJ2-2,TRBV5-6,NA,CASSFLRGGLEGELFF,TGTGCCAGCAGTTTCTTGCGGGGGGGCCTGGAGGGGGAGCTGTTTTTT